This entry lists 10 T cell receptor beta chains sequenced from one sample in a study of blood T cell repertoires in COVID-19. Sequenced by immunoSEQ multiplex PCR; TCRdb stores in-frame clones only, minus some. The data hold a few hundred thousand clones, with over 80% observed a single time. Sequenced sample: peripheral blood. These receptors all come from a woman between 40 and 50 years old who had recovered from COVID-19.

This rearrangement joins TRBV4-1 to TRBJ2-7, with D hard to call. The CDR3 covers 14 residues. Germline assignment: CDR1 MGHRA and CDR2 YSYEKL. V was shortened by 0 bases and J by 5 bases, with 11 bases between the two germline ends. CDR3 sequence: CASSQDRAGNEQYF. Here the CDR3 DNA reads TGCGCCAGCAGCCAAGATAGAGCAGGCAACGAGCAGTACTTC.

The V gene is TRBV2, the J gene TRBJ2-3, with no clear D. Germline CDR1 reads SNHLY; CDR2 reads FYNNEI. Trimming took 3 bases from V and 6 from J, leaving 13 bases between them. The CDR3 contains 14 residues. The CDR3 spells CASSESRLADTQYF. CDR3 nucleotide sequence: TGTGCCAGCAGTGAGTCCAGGTTGGCCGATACGCAGTATTTT. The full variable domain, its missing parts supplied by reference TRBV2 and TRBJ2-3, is EPEVTQTPSHQVTQMGQEVILRCVPISNHLYFYWYRQILGQKVEFLVSFYNNEISEKSEIFDDQFSVERPDGSNFTLKIRSTKLEDSAMYFCASSESRLADTQYFGPGTRLTVL.

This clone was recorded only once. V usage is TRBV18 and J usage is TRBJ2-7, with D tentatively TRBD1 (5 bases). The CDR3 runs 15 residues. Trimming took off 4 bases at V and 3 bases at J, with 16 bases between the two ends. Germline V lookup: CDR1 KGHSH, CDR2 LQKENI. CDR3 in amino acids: CASSRTESGYYEQYF. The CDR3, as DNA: TGTGCCAGCTCACGTACGGAATCAGGGTACTACGAGCAGTACTTC.

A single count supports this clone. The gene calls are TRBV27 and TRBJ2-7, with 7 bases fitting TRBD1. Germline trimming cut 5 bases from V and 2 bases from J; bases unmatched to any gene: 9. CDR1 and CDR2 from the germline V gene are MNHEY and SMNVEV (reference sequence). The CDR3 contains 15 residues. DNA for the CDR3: TGTGCCAGCAGTAACAGGGGCGTTATCGCCTACGAGCAGTACTTC. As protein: CASSNRGVIAYEQYF.

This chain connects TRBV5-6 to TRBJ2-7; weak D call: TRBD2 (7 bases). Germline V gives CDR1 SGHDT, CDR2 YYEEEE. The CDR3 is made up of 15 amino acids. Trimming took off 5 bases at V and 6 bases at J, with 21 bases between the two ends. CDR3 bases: TGTGCCAGCAGTTTCCGGGGAGGGGGGGCCCTCGAGCAGTACTTC. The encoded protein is CASSFRGGGALEQYF.

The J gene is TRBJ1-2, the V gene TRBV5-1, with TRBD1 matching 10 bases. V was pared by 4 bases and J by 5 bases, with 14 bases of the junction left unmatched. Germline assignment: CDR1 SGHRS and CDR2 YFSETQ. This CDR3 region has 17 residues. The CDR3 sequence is CASSQPQTGGALYGYTF. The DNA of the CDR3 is TGCGCCAGCAGCCAACCACAGACAGGGGGCGCGTTGTATGGCTACACCTTC.

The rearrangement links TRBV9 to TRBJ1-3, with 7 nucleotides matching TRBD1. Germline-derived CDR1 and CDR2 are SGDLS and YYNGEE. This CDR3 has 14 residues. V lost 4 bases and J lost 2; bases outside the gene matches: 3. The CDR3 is CASSTGVTGNTIYF. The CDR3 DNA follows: TGTGCCAGCAGCACAGGGGTTACTGGAAACACCATATATTTT.

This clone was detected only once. CDR3 loop: CASSPVTVQETQYF. In DNA, the CDR3 is TGTGCCAGCTCACCAGTGACAGTCCAAGAGACCCAGTACTTC. The chain uses TRBV18 and TRBJ2-5; weak D call: TRBD1 (5 bases). Germline CDR1 KGHSH, CDR2 LQKENI. This CDR3 contains 14 residues. The V gene lost 2 bases and the J gene lost 1 base, with 8 bases spanning the gap.

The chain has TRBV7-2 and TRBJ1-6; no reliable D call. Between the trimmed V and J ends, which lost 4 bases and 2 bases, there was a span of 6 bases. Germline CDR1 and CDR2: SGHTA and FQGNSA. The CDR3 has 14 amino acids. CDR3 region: CASSSIPYNSPLHF. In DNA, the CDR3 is TGTGCCAGCAGCTCCATTCCCTATAATTCACCCCTCCACTTT.

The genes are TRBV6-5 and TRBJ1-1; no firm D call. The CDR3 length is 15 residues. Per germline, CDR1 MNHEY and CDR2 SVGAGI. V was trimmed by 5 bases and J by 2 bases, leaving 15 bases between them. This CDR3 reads CASSPRYGGNTEAFF. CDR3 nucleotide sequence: TGTGCCAGCAGTCCTCGATACGGAGGTAACACTGAAGCTTTCTTT.